The rows below give T cell receptor beta chains drawn from one sample of a study of identical twins. MiXCR, run by TCRdb on the 5' RACE reads, gives a single entry per CDR3 protein. The sample has 1,800,000 or so distinct CDR3 sequences, roughly 35% seen once. Sequencing used cord blood. The origin of the receptors is a newborn girl in good health. The CDR3 runs from the conserved cysteine through the conserved F or W. A D gene is named only where the DNA matches it firmly. Where a row states a size, it is once, few, many or the class of an expanded clone; other rows omit it.

TRBV29-1	few	.	TRBJ1-2	TGCAGCGTTGGGTGGTTGGAGGGCTACACCTTC	CSVGWLEGYTF
TRBV4-2	.	TRBD1	TRBJ1-1	TGTGCCAGCAGCCAAGAACGGCCAGGGGGGGGCACTGAAGCTTTCTTT	CASSQERPGGGTEAFF
TRBV4-1	.	.	TRBJ2-1	TGCGCCAGCAGCCAAGTAACTAGCCCCTACAATGAGCAGTTCTTC	CASSQVTSPYNEQFF
TRBV10-3	many	.	TRBJ1-2	TGTGCCATCAGCCAGGGGAACTATGGCTACACCTTC	CAISQGNYGYTF
TRBV4-2	few	.	TRBJ2-1	TGTGCCAGCAGCCAAGTAAATGGGCGAGCGTTCTTC	CASSQVNGRAFF
TRBV25-1	.	.	TRBJ2-5	TGTGCCAGCAGTGAATTCTTACTTTACAATGAGCAGTACTTC	CASSEFLLYNEQYF
TRBV6-1	.	.	TRBJ2-1	TGTGCCAGCACTAAAGCGCTAGTGAGCTACAATGAGCAGTTCTTC	CASTKALVSYNEQFF
TRBV19	.	TRBD1	TRBJ1-2	TGTGCCAGTAGGCCGGGACAGGGAAGATCCTATGGCTACACCTTC	CASRPGQGRSYGYTF
TRBV11-2	.	TRBD1	TRBJ2-1	TGTGCCAGCAGCTTAGTGGGACAGGGGGCCCTAAGGGGTAATGAGCAGTTCTTC	CASSLVGQGALRGNEQFF
TRBV5-1	once	TRBD1	TRBJ1-1	TGCGCCAGCAGCGAAGACAGGGACGCTGAAGCTTTCTTT	CASSEDRDAEAFF
TRBV4-1	.	.	TRBJ1-1	TGCGCCAGCAGCCAAGATTCGACCAGGGGCGGCACTGAAGCTTTCTTT	CASSQDSTRGGTEAFF
TRBV4-1	.	TRBD2	TRBJ2-3	TGCGCCAGCAGCCAAACTCGAGGCCATAGCGGGGGGGACCTTGATACGCAGTATTTT	CASSQTRGHSGGDLDTQYF
TRBV10-3	.	TRBD1	TRBJ1-4	TGTGCCATCAGAAATCCGGGACAGGGTGAAAAACTGTTTTTT	CAIRNPGQGEKLFF
TRBV7-9	.	.	TRBJ1-3	TGTGCCAGCAGCCTCCACTCAGGGAGCTCTGGAAACACCATATATTTT	CASSLHSGSSGNTIYF
TRBV12-3/TRBV12-4	.	TRBD2	TRBJ2-5	TGTGCCAGCAGTTTCTCGGGTAGCGGGAGGCCGCAAGAGACCCAGTACTTC	CASSFSGSGRPQETQYF
TRBV2	.	.	TRBJ2-4	TGTGCCAGCACTCCGGGACAAAACATTCAGTACTTC	CASTPGQNIQYF
TRBV3-1	.	.	TRBJ2-5	TGTGCCAGCAGCCGGGGCACGAGGGACCAGCAGTACTTC	CASSRGTRDQQYF
TRBV29-1	few	.	TRBJ1-5	TGCAGCGTTGAATCCGGGGTGGGCAATCAGCCCCAGCATTTT	CSVESGVGNQPQHF
TRBV14	few	.	TRBJ2-1	TGTGCCAGCAGCCAAGATTGGAATAGCGGCCGTTCGGAGCAGTTCTTC	CASSQDWNSGRSEQFF
TRBV11-2	.	.	TRBJ1-5	TGTGCCAGCAGCTCATCCTCGCCCCATCAGCCCCAGCATTTT	CASSSSSPHQPQHF
TRBV29-1	.	.	TRBJ2-3	TGCAGCGTTGAGGCGGGCCGCACAGATACGCAGTATTTT	CSVEAGRTDTQYF
TRBV2	many	TRBD1	TRBJ1-2	TGTGCCAGCAGTTCTGACAGGGGTCACTATGGCTACACCTTC	CASSSDRGHYGYTF